These T cell receptor beta chains were read from a single sample in a study of somatic mutations in cytotoxic T cells in rheumatoid arthritis. This table comes from immunoSEQ multiplex PCR, and its TCRdb copy is limited to in-frame clones, with some not included. Of 15,000 to 25,000 clones listed, roughly 80% are singletons. Material for sequencing was CD8+ T cells sorted from blood. The receptors come from a woman between 45 and 60 years old in good health. Each CDR3 is given with its conserved first and last residue. A D gene is named only where the DNA matches it firmly. Not all rows give a size; the values are once, few, many and, for expanded clones, a class.

d_gene | j_gene | abundance | v_gene | CDR3nt | CDR3aa
TRBD1 | TRBJ1-4 | NA | TRBV5-6 | TGTGCCAGCAGCTCCGGGACAGCTGATGAAAAACTGTTTTTT | CASSSGTADEKLFF
TRBD2 | TRBJ2-1 | NA | TRBV5-6 | TGTGCCAGCAGCCCCCCCGGGGGGGAGCAGTTCTTC | CASSPPGGEQFF
TRBD2 | TRBJ2-3 | NA | TRBV5-6 | TGTGCCAGCAGCGCCGGGACTAGCGGCACAGATACGCAGTATTTT | CASSAGTSGTDTQYF
NA | TRBJ1-4 | NA | TRBV9 | TGTGCCAGCAGCTCCCTCGGGGGCATCAATGAAAAACTGTTTTTT | CASSSLGGINEKLFF
TRBD1 | TRBJ2-1 | few | TRBV4-1 | TGCGCCAGCAGTCGAGGACAGGGGAGGAATGAGCAGTTCTTC | CASSRGQGRNEQFF
NA | TRBJ2-6 | NA | TRBV4-1 | TGCGCCAGCAGTCTAGGGACCGCTGGGGCCAACGTCCTGACTTTC | CASSLGTAGANVLTF
NA | TRBJ2-7 | NA | TRBV10-1 | TGCGCCAGCAGTGAAGGACAGACCTACGAGCAGTACTTC | CASSEGQTYEQYF
NA | TRBJ1-6 | NA | TRBV6-1 | TGTGCCAGCAGTGAATTCCGAGCGGGCGATTCACCCCTCCACTTT | CASSEFRAGDSPLHF
TRBD1 | TRBJ2-1 | NA | TRBV9 | TGTGCCAGCAGCGGGCGACAGGGGATGCTTGACAATGAGCAGTTCTTC | CASSGRQGMLDNEQFF
NA | TRBJ1-1 | NA | TRBV27 | TGTGCCAGCAGTTTCCCGCAGGTGACGAACACTGAAGCTTTCTTT | CASSFPQVTNTEAFF
NA | TRBJ1-2 | NA | TRBV19 | TGTGCCAGTAGTCCCGGGGAGGGGTATGGCTACACCTTC | CASSPGEGYGYTF
NA | TRBJ2-3 | NA | TRBV10-3 | TGTGCCATCAGTGCCCCCTCTAGCACAGATACGCAGTATTTT | CAISAPSSTDTQYF
TRBD2 | TRBJ2-1 | NA | TRBV11-2 | TGTGCCAGCAGCTTAGATCTAGGACTAGCGGGGTACAATGAGCAGTTCTTC | CASSLDLGLAGYNEQFF
NA | TRBJ2-7 | NA | TRBV6-5 | TGTGCCAGCAGTTACGCAACGCGGACAGCCCCTGCCGAGCAGTACTTC | CASSYATRTAPAEQYF
NA | TRBJ2-7 | few | TRBV9 | TGTGCCAGCAGCGACGGGAACTCCTACGAGCAGTACTTC | CASSDGNSYEQYF
NA | TRBJ2-1 | NA | TRBV7-6 | TGTGCCAGCAGCTCAAGGGGGATCAACAAAGCCTACAATGAGCAGTTCTTC | CASSSRGINKAYNEQFF
TRBD1 | TRBJ1-5 | NA | TRBV7-4 | TGTGCCAGCAGCCCCGGACAGGGGTATCAGCCCCAGCATTTT | CASSPGQGYQPQHF
NA | TRBJ2-1 | NA | TRBV6-1 | TGTGCCAGCAGTGCGTCCCTTGGGGAAGTGGGCAATGAGCAGTTCTTC | CASSASLGEVGNEQFF
TRBD1 | TRBJ1-5 | NA | TRBV28 | TGTGCCAGCAGTCCCGTCCCGACAGGGACCGGGTTGTCCCAGCATTTT | CASSPVPTGTGLSQHF
TRBD2 | TRBJ2-3 | once | TRBV6-5 | TGTGCCAGCAGCAGTAGCGGGGGGGCTGGAGATACGCAGTATTTT | CASSSSGGAGDTQYF
NA | TRBJ2-7 | NA | TRBV4-1 | TGCGCCAGCAGCCACCCCAAACCAGGGGCTGCCCGGTACGAGCAGTACTTC | CASSHPKPGAARYEQYF
NA | TRBJ2-5 | NA | TRBV11-2 | TGTGCCAGCCGGGGGGAGACCCAGTACTTC | CASRGETQYF
NA | TRBJ1-1 | NA | TRBV2 | TGTGCCGTATCAGCCAGTGAGAACACTGAAGCTTTCTTT | CAVSASENTEAFF
TRBD1 | TRBJ2-7 | once | TRBV20-1 | TGCAGTGCAGGGACAGGGGACGAGCAGTACTTC | CSAGTGDEQYF
NA | TRBJ2-3 | NA | TRBV5-1 | TGCGCCAGCAGCGACGGGACGGTCCCTAGCACAGATACGCAGTATTTT | CASSDGTVPSTDTQYF
NA | TRBJ2-2 | NA | TRBV27 | TGTGCCAGCACCCTTCAGACCCCAGGGGTTGGGACCGGGGAGCTGTTTTTT | CASTLQTPGVGTGELFF
NA | TRBJ2-7 | few | TRBV7-9 | TGTGCCAGCAGCCGAAGCAGTGACGAGCAGTACTTC | CASSRSSDEQYF
NA | TRBJ1-5 | once | TRBV28 | TGTGCCAGCAGCCGTCCGCATAGCAATCAGCCCCAGCATTTT | CASSRPHSNQPQHF
TRBD1 | TRBJ1-2 | NA | TRBV6-1 | TGTGCCAGCAGAGGCCAGGGGGCGAATGGCTACACCTTC | CASRGQGANGYTF
TRBD1 | TRBJ2-5 | NA | TRBV6-5 | TGTGCCAGCCGGACAGGGATCCAGCAAGAGACCCAGTACTTC | CASRTGIQQETQYF
TRBD2 | TRBJ2-1 | once | TRBV7-9 | TGTGCCAGCAGCTTCGGGGGTGAGACTAGCGGGAAAGATGAGCAGTTCTTC | CASSFGGETSGKDEQFF
NA | TRBJ2-5 | NA | TRBV5-1 | TGCGCCAGCAGCTCCCCCGGCAGCCAAGAGACCCAGTACTTC | CASSSPGSQETQYF
TRBD2 | TRBJ2-1 | NA | TRBV18 | TGTGCCAGCTCAGAAGCGGGGGGTAGCTCCTACAATGAGCAGTTCTTC | CASSEAGGSSYNEQFF